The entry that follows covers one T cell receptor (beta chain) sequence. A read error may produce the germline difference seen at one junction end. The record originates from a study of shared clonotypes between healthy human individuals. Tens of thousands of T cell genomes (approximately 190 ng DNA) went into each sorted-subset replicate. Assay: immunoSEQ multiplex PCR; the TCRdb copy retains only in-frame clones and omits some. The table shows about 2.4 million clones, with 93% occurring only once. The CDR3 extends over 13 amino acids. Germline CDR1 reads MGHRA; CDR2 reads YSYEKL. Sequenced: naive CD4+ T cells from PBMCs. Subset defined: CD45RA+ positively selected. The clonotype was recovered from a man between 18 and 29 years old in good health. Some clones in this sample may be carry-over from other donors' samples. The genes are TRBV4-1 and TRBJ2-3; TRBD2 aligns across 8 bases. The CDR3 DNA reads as TGCGCCAGCAGCCAAGTCGGACTAGCCTGGCCAGATTTT. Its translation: CASSQVGLAWPDF.